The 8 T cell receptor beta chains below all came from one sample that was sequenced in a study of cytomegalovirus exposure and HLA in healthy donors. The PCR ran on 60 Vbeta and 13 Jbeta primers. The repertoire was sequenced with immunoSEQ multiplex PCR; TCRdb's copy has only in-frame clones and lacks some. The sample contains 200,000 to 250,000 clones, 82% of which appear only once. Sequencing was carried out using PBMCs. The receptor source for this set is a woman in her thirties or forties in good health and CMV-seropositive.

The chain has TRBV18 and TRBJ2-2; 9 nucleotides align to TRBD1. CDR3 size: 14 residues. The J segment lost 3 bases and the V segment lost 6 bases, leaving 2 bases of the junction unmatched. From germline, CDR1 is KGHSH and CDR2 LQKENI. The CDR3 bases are TGTGCCAGCTCTTGGACAGGGGACACCGGGGAGCTGTTTTTT. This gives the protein CASSWTGDTGELFF. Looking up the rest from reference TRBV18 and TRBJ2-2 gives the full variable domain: NAGVMQNPRHLVRRRGQEARLRCSPMKGHSHVYWYRQLPEEGLKFMVYLQKENIIDESGMPKERFSAEFPKEGPSILRIQQVVRGDSAAYFCASSWTGDTGELFFGEGSRLTVL.

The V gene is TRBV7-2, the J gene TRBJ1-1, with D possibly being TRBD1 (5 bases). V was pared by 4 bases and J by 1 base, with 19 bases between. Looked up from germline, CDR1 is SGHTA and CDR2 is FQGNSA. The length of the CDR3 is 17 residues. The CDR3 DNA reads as TGTGCCAGCAGCTCGCCCCCGGGGGGTACTAAGAACACTGAAGCTTTCTTT. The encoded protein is CASSSPPGGTKNTEAFF.

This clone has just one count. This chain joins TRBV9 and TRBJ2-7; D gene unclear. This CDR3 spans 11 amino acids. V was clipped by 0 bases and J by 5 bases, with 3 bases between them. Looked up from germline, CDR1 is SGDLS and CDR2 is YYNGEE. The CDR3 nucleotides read TGTGCCAGCAGCGTAGTCAACGAGCAGTACTTC. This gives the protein CASSVVNEQYF.

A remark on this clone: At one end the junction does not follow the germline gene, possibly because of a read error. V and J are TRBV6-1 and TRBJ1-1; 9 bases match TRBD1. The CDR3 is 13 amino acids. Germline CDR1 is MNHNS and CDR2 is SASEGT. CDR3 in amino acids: CASSEDRGRLPKF. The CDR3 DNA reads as TGTGCCAGCAGTGAAGACAGGGGGCGCCTCCCTAAGTTT.

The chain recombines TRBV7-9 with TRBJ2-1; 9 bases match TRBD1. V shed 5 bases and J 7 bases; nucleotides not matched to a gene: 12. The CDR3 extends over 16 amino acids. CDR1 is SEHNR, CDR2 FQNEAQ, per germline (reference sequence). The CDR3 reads CASSAAGTGLTNEQFF. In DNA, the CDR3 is TGTGCCAGCAGCGCAGCCGGGACAGGGTTGACAAATGAGCAGTTCTTC.

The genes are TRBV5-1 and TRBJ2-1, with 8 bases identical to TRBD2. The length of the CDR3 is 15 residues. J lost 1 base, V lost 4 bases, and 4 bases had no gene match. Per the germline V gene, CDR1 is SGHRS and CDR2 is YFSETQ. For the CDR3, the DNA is TGCGCCAGCAGCCCCGGGGGGGCATCCTACAATGAGCAGTTCTTC. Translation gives CASSPGGASYNEQFF.

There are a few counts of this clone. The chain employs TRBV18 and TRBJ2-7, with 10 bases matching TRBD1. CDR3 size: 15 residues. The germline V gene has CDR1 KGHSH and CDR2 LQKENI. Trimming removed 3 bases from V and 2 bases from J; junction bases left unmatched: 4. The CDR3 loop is CASSPRDRGTYEQYF. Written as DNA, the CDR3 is TGTGCCAGCTCACCCCGGGACAGGGGAACCTACGAGCAGTACTTC.

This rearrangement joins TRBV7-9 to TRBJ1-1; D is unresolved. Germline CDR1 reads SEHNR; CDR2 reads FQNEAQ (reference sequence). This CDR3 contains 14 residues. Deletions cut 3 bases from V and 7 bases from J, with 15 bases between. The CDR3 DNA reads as TGTGCCAGCAGCTTGACCGGGGAATTCAGTGAAGCTTTCTTT. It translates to CASSLTGEFSEAFF.